Shown below are 32 T cell receptor beta chains from a single sample sequenced in a study of blood T cell repertoires in COVID-19. The assay was immunoSEQ multiplex PCR, and TCRdb's table has in-frame clones only and misses some. The sample shows nearly 15,000 clones, 89% of them seen only once. Sequences were obtained from peripheral blood. Receptors originate from a human donor in a cohort sampled during active COVID-19.

This clone was detected only once. The CDR3: CASSSRPSNTEAFF. In nucleotides, the CDR3 is TGTGCCAGCAGCTCCAGACCTAGCAACACTGAAGCTTTCTTT. The chain has TRBV2 and TRBJ1-1; D remains ambiguous. CDR3 length: 14 residues. The germline V gene encodes CDR1 SNHLY and CDR2 FYNNEI. The V end lost 6 bases, the J end lost 2 bases, and 13 bases lay between the germline ends.

The chain has TRBV9 and TRBJ1-6, with D unclear. With 2 bases removed from V and 8 bases from J, the gap between germline ends came to 17 bases. Germline V gives CDR1 SGDLS, CDR2 YYNGEE. CDR3 length: 16 amino acids. The CDR3: CASSVQATFGDSPLHF. The CDR3 DNA reads as TGTGCCAGCAGCGTTCAGGCTACGTTTGGCGATTCACCCCTCCACTTT.

This clone was seen once. The junction and the germline gene differ at one end; a read error may be behind it. The rearrangement links TRBV2 to TRBJ1-1, with TRBD1 identical over 9 bases. Germline assignment: CDR1 SNHLY and CDR2 FYNNEI. This CDR3 is 14 amino acids long. This CDR3 reads CASGQDRGNAEAFF. The CDR3 region has the DNA TGTGCCAGCGGTCAAGACAGGGGGAACGCTGAAGCTTTCTTT.

CDR3 sequence (DNA): TGTGCCATCAGTACGCAACAGGGGCTAGCTAACTATGGCTACACCTTC. Amino acids: CAISTQQGLANYGYTF. The chain recombines TRBV10-3 with TRBJ1-2; 7 nucleotides align to TRBD1. The CDR3 has 16 amino acids. The germline V gene has CDR1 ENHRY and CDR2 SYGVKD. The ends lost 5 bases at V and 0 bases at J; junction bases unmatched: 9.

The rearrangement joins TRBV6-5 to TRBJ1-2, with 7 bases aligning to TRBD1. The CDR3 covers 13 residues. The V gene's germline CDR1 is MNHEY and CDR2 SVGAGI. With 6 bases clipped from V and 7 bases from J, the junction kept 8 bases outside the gene matches. The DNA of the CDR3 is TGTGCCAGCAGCCAAGAAGGGGGCTTTGGCTACACCTTC. This codes for CASSQEGGFGYTF.

Only one count was recorded for this clone. The gene calls are TRBV12-3 or TRBV12-4 and TRBJ2-7; no reliable D call. This CDR3 spans 11 amino acids. The V and J ends lost 4 bases and 3 bases respectively, with 4 bases between them. The DNA for the CDR3 is TGTGCCAGCAGTTCTTTCTACGAGCAGTACTTC. Residues: CASSSFYEQYF.

The gene calls are TRBV19 and TRBJ1-1; TRBD1 matches at 9 bases. V lost 9 bases, J lost 1 base, and 12 bases stayed unmatched. The CDR3 contains 16 residues. Germline lookup yields CDR1 LNHDA and CDR2 SQIVND (reference sequence). CDR3 DNA sequence: TGTGCCAGCAAAAACCTCCGGGACAGGGCGAACACTGAAGCTTTCTTT. It is translated as CASKNLRDRANTEAFF. Drawing the rest from reference TRBV19 and TRBJ1-1, the complete variable domain is DGGITQSPKYLFRKEGQNVTLSCEQNLNHDAMYWYRQDPGQGLRLIYYSQIVNDFQKGDIAEGYSVSREKKESFPLTVTSAQKNPTAFYLCASKNLRDRANTEAFFGQGTRLTVV.

The chain employs TRBV4-1 and TRBJ2-5, with 7 bases aligning to TRBD1. With V trimmed by 3 bases and J by 4 bases, 11 bases remained unmatched. Germline-derived CDR1 and CDR2 are MGHRA and YSYEKL. The CDR3 consists of 16 residues. The CDR3 spells CASSQGSTGLVETQYF. The CDR3 DNA sequence: TGCGCCAGCAGCCAGGGGTCGACAGGGCTCGTAGAGACCCAGTACTTC.

V is TRBV2 and J is TRBJ1-2; D is uncertain. The V gene lost 2 bases and the J gene lost 7 bases, with 14 bases spanning the gap. The V gene's germline CDR1 is SNHLY and CDR2 FYNNEI. This CDR3 contains 14 residues. CDR3: CASSETGKGGGYTF. The CDR3 bases are TGTGCCAGCAGTGAAACCGGGAAAGGAGGTGGCTACACCTTC.

This clone was seen only once. The V gene is TRBV2, the J gene TRBJ2-1; D call uncertain. The V gene lost 7 bases and the J gene lost 9 bases, with 19 bases spanning the gap. Germline CDR1 is SNHLY and CDR2 is FYNNEI. The CDR3 consists of 14 residues. The CDR3 is CASTLRPRLTEQFF. As DNA, the CDR3 is TGTGCCAGCACCCTCCGCCCCCGGTTAACTGAGCAGTTCTTC.

This clone was counted a single time. As DNA, the CDR3 is TGTGCCAGCAGCCAGGGGAGACAGGGGGGTGGCTACACCTTC. Translation: CASSQGRQGGGYTF. V and J are TRBV3-1 (or the pseudogene TRBV3-2) and TRBJ1-2; 9 positions agree with TRBD1. The germline CDR1 and CDR2 sequences are LGHDT and YNNKEL (reference sequence). CDR3 length: 14 amino acids. J was trimmed by 7 bases and V by 3 bases; bases with no gene match: 6.

The rearrangement joins TRBV25-1 to TRBJ1-2; 7 bases fit TRBD1. There are 15 residues in the CDR3. Germline V CDR1 and CDR2: MGHDK, SYGVNS. J was trimmed by 4 bases and V by 1 base; bases with no gene match: 6. CDR3 bases: TGTGCCAGCAGTGAATGGGGGGCAGGGGGCTATGGCTACACCTTC. It translates to CASSEWGAGGYGYTF.

The chain recombines TRBV14 with TRBJ1-6, with unresolved D. Trimming removed 0 bases from V and 8 bases from J, with 11 bases in between. Germline V gene sequence: CDR1 SGHDN, CDR2 FVKESK. The CDR3 covers 15 residues. CDR3 bases: TGTGCCAGCAGCCAAGATCCTAGGTGGGATTCACCCCTCCACTTT. This codes for CASSQDPRWDSPLHF.

CDR3 sequence: CASSQRGGRSSYEQYF. The CDR3 DNA reads as TGTGCCAGCAGCCAGAGGGGGGGCAGGAGCTCCTACGAGCAGTACTTC. V gene TRBV7-2 combines with J gene TRBJ2-7; a possible D gene is TRBD2 (7 bases). The germline V and J ends were trimmed by 5 bases and 0 bases, with 17 bases remaining between them. Per the germline V gene, CDR1 is SGHTA and CDR2 is FQGNSA. This CDR3 comprises 16 residues. The entire variable domain, with the rest obtained from reference TRBV7-2 and TRBJ2-7, is as follows: GAGVSQSPSNKVTEKGKDVELRCDPISGHTALYWYRQSLGQGLEFLIYFQGNSAPDKSGLPSDRFSAERTGGSVSTLTIQRTQQEDSAVYLCASSQRGGRSSYEQYFGPGTRLTVT.

V usage is TRBV29-1 and J usage is TRBJ2-3; D perhaps matches TRBD2 (5 bases). V was clipped by 4 bases and J by 6 bases, with 11 bases between them. CDR1 and CDR2 (germline): SQVTM, ANQGSEA. CDR3 size: 12 residues. The CDR3 spells CSVVPGGDTQYF. The CDR3 nucleotides read TGCAGCGTTGTACCGGGCGGGGATACGCAGTATTTT.

The CDR3 region has the DNA TGTGCCAGCAGCAAAGTACGAGACAGGGTTGAGGAGCAGTACTTC. Encoded protein: CASSKVRDRVEEQYF. The genes are TRBV21-1 and TRBJ2-7; no DNA check was done on the table's D call, TRBD1. TRBV21-1 is labeled a pseudogene. The CDR3 covers 15 residues.

This clone was counted only a few times. The chain recombines TRBV19 with TRBJ1-2; D gene uncertain. Germline loops: CDR1 LNHDA, CDR2 SQIVND (reference sequence). The V end lost 5 bases, the J end lost 1 base, and 11 bases lay between the germline ends. The CDR3 has 14 amino acids. The CDR3 spells CASSLRTLNYGYTF. The CDR3 coding sequence is TGTGCCAGTAGTCTAAGGACTCTTAACTATGGCTACACCTTC.

The chain joins TRBV7-9 to TRBJ1-5; 11 bases match TRBD1. The CDR3 loop spans 15 amino acids. J gave up 6 bases and V 4 bases, and 5 bases lay outside the gene matches. Germline values: CDR1 SEHNR, CDR2 FQNEAQ (reference sequence). The CDR3 is CASSSGQGASQPQHF. The CDR3 DNA reads as TGTGCCAGCAGCTCCGGACAGGGGGCAAGTCAGCCCCAGCATTTT.

This clone was seen only a few times. The chain has TRBV30 and TRBJ1-2; 7 bases agree with TRBD1. J gave up 8 bases and V 8 bases, and 23 bases lay outside the gene matches. This CDR3 contains 16 residues. CDR1 and CDR2 from the germline V gene are GTSNPN and SVGIG (reference sequence). The CDR3 coding sequence is TGTGCCCCTTGGACAGGAAGAACGAGGCCCCGAGGGGGCTACACCTTC. It is translated as CAPWTGRTRPRGGYTF.

The chain employs TRBV3-1 (or the pseudogene TRBV3-2) and TRBJ2-3; 11 positions match TRBD1. V lost 5 bases to trimming and J lost 5 bases; unmatched junction nucleotides: 9. The CDR3 is 16 residues long. Per germline, CDR1 LGHDT and CDR2 YNNKEL (reference sequence). The CDR3 loop reads CASSANRDRGKDTQYF. The CDR3 bases are TGTGCCAGCAGCGCGAACCGGGACAGGGGGAAAGATACGCAGTATTTT.

This chain uses TRBV6-5 with TRBJ2-5, with 10 bases that match TRBD1. CDR1 is MNHEY and CDR2 is SVGAGI in the germline V gene. The CDR3 length is 14 residues. CDR3 amino acids: CSSWTGGVQETQYF. CDR3 bases: TGTTCCTCATGGACAGGGGGGGTTCAAGAGACCCAGTACTTC.

The chain couples TRBV2 to TRBJ1-2, with TRBD1 matching 8 bases. This CDR3 is built from 15 residues. Germline values: CDR1 SNHLY, CDR2 FYNNEI. Trimming removed 5 bases from V and 4 bases from J; junction bases left unmatched: 9. The CDR3 loop reads CASSPSRDRGYGYTF. The CDR3 coding sequence is TGTGCCAGCAGTCCATCACGCGACAGGGGCTATGGCTACACCTTC.

J is TRBJ1-4 and V is TRBV27, with TRBD1 matching 9 bases. Germline V gene lookup returns CDR1 MNHEY and CDR2 SMNVEV (reference sequence). V shed 6 bases and J 4 bases; nucleotides not matched to a gene: 9. CDR3 length: 16 residues. This CDR3 reads CASRPGQGYGNEKLFF. CDR3 DNA: TGTGCCAGCAGGCCCGGACAGGGGTACGGTAATGAAAAACTGTTTTTT.

The rearrangement uses TRBV30 and TRBJ2-7, with TRBD1 identical over 8 bases. Germline CDR1 reads GTSNPN; CDR2 reads SVGIG (reference sequence). This CDR3 region has 16 residues. The V gene end was trimmed by 5 bases and the J gene end by 4 bases; junction bases not matched to a gene: 16. The CDR3 sequence: CAWAPGRGLPVYEQYF. CDR3 in DNA: TGTGCCTGGGCCCCAGGCAGGGGGCTTCCAGTTTACGAGCAGTACTTC. Full variable domain (missing parts from reference TRBV30 and TRBJ2-7): SQTIHQWPATLVQPVGSPLSLECTVEGTSNPNLYWYRQAAGRGLQLLFYSVGIGQISSEVPQNLSASRPQDRQFILSSKKLLLSDSGFYLCAWAPGRGLPVYEQYFGPGTRLTVT.

The rearrangement links TRBV18 to TRBJ2-3, with TRBD2 as a possible D gene (5 bases). Germline V gives CDR1 KGHSH, CDR2 LQKENI. The CDR3 covers 14 residues. Trimming left V 4 bases short and J 1 base short, with 9 bases between. The CDR3 nucleotides are TGTGCCAGCTCACTGCTTAGCGGCACAGATACGCAGTATTTT. It encodes CASSLLSGTDTQYF.

V gene TRBV11-2 combines with J gene TRBJ1-1; 7 bases are shared with TRBD1. Germline-derived CDR1 and CDR2 are SGHAT and FQNNGV. CDR3 length: 15 residues. J was trimmed by 1 base and V by 5 bases; bases with no gene match: 7. The CDR3 is CASSAYRGPNTEAFF. The CDR3 nucleotides are TGTGCCAGCAGCGCTTACAGGGGCCCGAACACTGAAGCTTTCTTT.

The chain carries TRBV27 and TRBJ2-7; D might be TRBD2 (6 bases). The CDR3 runs to 12 residues. CDR1 MNHEY and CDR2 SMNVEV come from the germline V gene (reference sequence). With 2 bases removed from V and 5 bases from J, the gap between germline ends came to 7 bases. The CDR3 loop reads CASSLGGDEQYF. In DNA form, the CDR3 reads TGTGCCAGCAGTTTAGGAGGGGACGAGCAGTACTTC.

The V call is TRBV30, the J call TRBJ1-1; tentative D call: TRBD1 (6 bases). Trimming pared 1 base from V and 8 bases from J, leaving 14 bases between. The CDR3 is 13 residues long. Germline V gene data show CDR1 as GTSNPN and CDR2 as SVGIG (reference sequence). Written as DNA, the CDR3 is TGTGCCTGGAGTGGTGTTGGGGGCGACGAAGCTTTCTTT. It is translated as CAWSGVGGDEAFF.

This chain uses TRBV27 with TRBJ2-2; the D gene is possibly TRBD1 (6 bases). Germline CDR1 and CDR2: MNHEY and SMNVEV (reference sequence). The CDR3 loop spans 14 amino acids. The V end lost 5 bases, the J end lost 6 bases, and 13 bases lay between the germline ends. The DNA of the CDR3 is TGTGCCAGCAGTGAGGGACACCTCCCCGGGGAGCTGTTTTTT. Translating gives CASSEGHLPGELFF.

The CDR3 sequence: CAISESGTGAETQYF. In nucleotides, the CDR3 is TGTGCCATCAGTGAGTCGGGGACAGGCGCCGAGACCCAGTACTTC. The chain carries TRBV10-3 and TRBJ2-5, with TRBD1 matching over 8 bases. The CDR3 is 15 amino acids. Germline V gene data show CDR1 as ENHRY and CDR2 as SYGVKD. J gave up 5 bases and V 0 bases, and 5 bases lay outside the gene matches.

The V gene is TRBV10-1, the J gene TRBJ2-3; D is possibly TRBD2 (6 bases). The CDR3 length is 16 residues. Trimming cost V 5 bases and J 0 bases, with 15 bases left between them. Germline V lookup: CDR1 WNHNN, CDR2 SYGVQD (reference sequence). The CDR3 spells CASSQVAGLSTDTQYF. The DNA of the CDR3 is TGCGCCAGCAGTCAAGTGGCGGGACTTAGCACAGATACGCAGTATTTT.

This rearrangement joins TRBV12-3 or TRBV12-4 to TRBJ1-2; D is ambiguous. There are 13 residues in the CDR3. Deletions cut 4 bases from V and 5 bases from J, with 11 bases between. The CDR3 DNA is TGTGCCAGCAGTTATACTGAGGAGTATGGCTACACCTTC. It codes for CASSYTEEYGYTF.